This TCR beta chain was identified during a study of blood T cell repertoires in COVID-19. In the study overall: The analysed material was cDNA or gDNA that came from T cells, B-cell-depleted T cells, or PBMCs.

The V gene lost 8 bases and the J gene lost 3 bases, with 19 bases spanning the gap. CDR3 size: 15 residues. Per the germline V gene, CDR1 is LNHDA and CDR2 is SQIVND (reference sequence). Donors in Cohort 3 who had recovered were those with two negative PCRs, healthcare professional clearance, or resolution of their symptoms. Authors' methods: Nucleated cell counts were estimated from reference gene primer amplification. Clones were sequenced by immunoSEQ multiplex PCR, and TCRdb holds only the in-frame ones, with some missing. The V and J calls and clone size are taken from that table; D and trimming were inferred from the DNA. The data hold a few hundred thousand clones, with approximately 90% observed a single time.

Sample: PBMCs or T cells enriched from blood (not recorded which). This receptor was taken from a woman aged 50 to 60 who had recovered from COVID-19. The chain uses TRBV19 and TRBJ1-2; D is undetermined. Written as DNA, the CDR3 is TGTGCCAGTTTCGAGTCAGCCACACGGGACTATGGCTACACCTTC. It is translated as CASFESATRDYGYTF.